These T cell receptor beta chains were read from a single sample in a study of cytomegalovirus exposure and HLA in healthy donors. Using immunoSEQ multiplex PCR, the repertoire was profiled, and TCRdb retains in-frame clones only, with some absent. The sample gives 200,000 to 300,000 clones, approximately 80% of which show up once; around 8% is in the top ten. Sequencing was performed on PBMCs. Receptor source: a woman aged 55-70 years in good health and CMV-seropositive. Each CDR3 is given with its conserved first and last residue. A D gene is named only where the DNA matches it firmly. Clone size is not always given. Where it is, it says once, few, many or a class for expanded clones.

J | size | V | D | length | CDR3 | DNA
TRBJ1-6 | few | TRBV5-4 | TRBD1 | 17 | CASSSRSGTALNSPLHF | TGTGCCAGCAGCTCGAGATCCGGGACAGCGCTAAATTCACCCCTCCACTTT
TRBJ1-1 | once | TRBV11-2 | NA | 20 | CASSLEGGVGQVTANTEAFF | TGTGCCAGCAGCTTAGAGGGAGGAGTGGGGCAGGTAACGGCGAACACTGAAGCTTTCTTT
TRBJ1-4 | NA | TRBV5-1 | TRBD1 | 14 | CASSTGTGNEKLFF | TGCGCCAGCAGCACCGGGACAGGAAATGAAAAACTGTTTTTT
TRBJ1-1 | NA | TRBV4-2 | NA | 17 | CASSQDFGEGPNTEAFF | TGTGCCAGCAGCCAAGACTTCGGGGAGGGACCGAACACTGAAGCTTTCTTT
TRBJ1-3 | NA | TRBV6-5 | NA | 16 | CASSYSGPSSGNTIYF | TGTGCCAGCAGTTACTCGGGCCCAAGCTCTGGAAACACCATATATTTT
TRBJ2-2 | NA | TRBV5-1 | NA | 15 | CASGSPRGRVGELFF | TGCGCCAGCGGTTCTCCCAGGGGAAGGGTCGGGGAGCTGTTTTTT
TRBJ2-3 | NA | TRBV5-1 | NA | 15 | CASSFLGGRTDTQYF | TGCGCCAGCAGCTTCCTTGGAGGGCGGACAGATACGCAGTATTTT
TRBJ2-2 | NA | TRBV27 | TRBD2 | 17 | CASSLDYERGITGELFF | TGTGCCAGCAGTTTGGATTACGAGCGGGGGATCACCGGGGAGCTGTTTTTT
TRBJ1-1 | NA | TRBV9 | TRBD1 | 14 | CASSQTTGDTEAFF | TGTGCCAGCAGCCAAACGACAGGGGACACTGAAGCTTTCTTT
TRBJ2-1 | NA | TRBV6-4 | NA | 13 | CASSGSLYNEQFF | TGTGCCAGCAGTGGCTCCCTCTACAATGAGCAGTTCTTC
TRBJ2-1 | few | TRBV2 | NA | 11 | CASTERNEQFF | TGTGCCAGCACCGAGCGCAATGAGCAGTTCTTC
TRBJ2-7 | few | TRBV7-3 | NA | 14 | CASSLTARSHEQYF | TGTGCCAGCAGCTTAACAGCTCGATCGCACGAGCAGTACTTC
TRBJ2-5 | NA | TRBV4-2 | TRBD2 | 17 | CASSQDARTSGRETQYF | TGTGCCAGCAGCCAAGATGCCAGAACTAGCGGGAGAGAGACCCAGTACTTC
TRBJ2-3 | once | TRBV4-1 | NA | 18 | CASSQGGGYGGSADTQYF | TGCGCCAGCAGCCAAGGGGGGGGCTATGGCGGGAGTGCAGATACGCAGTATTTT
TRBJ1-1 | NA | TRBV19 | NA | 15 | CASSTGRAGNTEAFF | TGTGCCAGTAGTACCGGGAGGGCGGGGAACACTGAAGCTTTCTTT
TRBJ2-7 | NA | TRBV27 | TRBD2 | 15 | CASSLGGGPGYEQYF | TGTGCCAGCAGTTTAGGGGGAGGGCCAGGCTACGAGCAGTACTTC
TRBJ1-5 | NA | TRBV4-1 | NA | 14 | CASSPISTVQPQHF | TGCGCCAGCAGCCCGATATCGACAGTGCAGCCCCAGCATTTT
TRBJ2-7 | NA | TRBV30 | NA | 12 | CAWRGGLYEQYF | TGTGCCTGGAGGGGGGGACTCTACGAGCAGTACTTC
TRBJ1-1 | NA | TRBV9 | NA | 15 | CASSVALGQHTEAFF | TGTGCCAGCAGCGTAGCCTTAGGACAGCACACTGAAGCTTTCTTT
TRBJ2-3 | NA | TRBV4-2 | NA | 14 | CASSQDLVVDTQYF | TGTGCCAGCAGCCAAGATCTAGTAGTGGATACGCAGTATTTT
TRBJ2-5 | NA | TRBV5-1 | TRBD2 | 17 | CASSLAVLAGVEETQYF | TGCGCCAGCAGCTTGGCAGTCCTAGCGGGAGTAGAAGAGACCCAGTACTTC
TRBJ2-7 | NA | TRBV6-5 | NA | 11 | CASSRGAEQYF | TGTGCCAGCAGCAGGGGGGCCGAGCAGTACTTC
TRBJ1-2 | NA | TRBV7-9 | NA | 14 | CSSSLAGQAYGYTF | TGTTCCAGCAGCTTGGCAGGGCAGGCCTATGGCTACACCTTC
TRBJ1-6 | NA | TRBV2 | TRBD1 | 16 | CASSDGRQGVNSPLHF | TGTGCCAGCAGTGACGGGCGGCAGGGGGTTAATTCACCCCTCCACTTT
TRBJ2-1 | NA | TRBV9 | TRBD1 | 16 | CASSVSTQGPYNEQFF | TGTGCCAGCAGCGTATCGACACAGGGGCCCTACAATGAGCAGTTCTTC
TRBJ2-2 | NA | TRBV2 | NA | 14 | CASRQEQTTGELFF | TGTGCCAGCCGGCAGGAACAAACGACCGGGGAGCTGTTTTTT
TRBJ2-7 | NA | TRBV10-1 | NA | 13 | CASSVTVGYEQYF | TGCGCCAGCTCCGTGACTGTCGGCTACGAGCAGTACTTC
TRBJ1-4 | NA | TRBV19 | NA | 16 | CASSPTGGATNEKLFF | TGTGCCAGTTCTCCGACAGGAGGAGCAACTAATGAAAAACTGTTTTTT
TRBJ1-6 | NA | TRBV11-3 | NA | 15 | CASSLTAKGGSPLHF | TGTGCCAGCAGCTTAACAGCCAAAGGGGGTTCACCCCTCCACTTT
TRBJ1-2 | NA | TRBV18 | TRBD1 | 14 | CASSPGQGGYGYTF | TGTGCCAGCTCTCCGGGACAGGGGGGCTATGGCTACACCTTC
TRBJ2-2 | NA | TRBV6-5 | NA | 13 | CASRPHKSGELFF | TGTGCCAGCAGACCTCACAAGTCCGGGGAGCTGTTTTTT
TRBJ2-1 | once | TRBV4-2 | NA | 16 | CASSQENVGGYNEQFF | TGTGCCAGCAGCCAAGAAAATGTGGGGGGATACAATGAGCAGTTCTTC
TRBJ1-5 | NA | TRBV6-5 | NA | 15 | CASSYSAGTNQPQHF | TGTGCCAGCAGTTACTCGGCAGGGACAAATCAGCCCCAGCATTTT
TRBJ2-3 | NA | TRBV14 | NA | 15 | CASSQQLVGTDTQYF | TGTGCCAGCAGCCAGCAGTTGGTTGGCACAGATACGCAGTATTTT
TRBJ2-2 | NA | TRBV28 | TRBD1 | 16 | CASSTRTGGMTGELFF | TGTGCCAGCAGTACCAGGACAGGGGGGATGACCGGGGAGCTGTTTTTT
TRBJ2-3 | NA | TRBV4-1 | NA | 16 | CASSHDRYGDTDTQYF | TGCGCCAGCAGCCACGACAGGTACGGAGACACAGATACGCAGTATTTT
TRBJ1-4 | NA | TRBV16 | NA | 15 | CASSPSLSTNEKLFF | TGTGCCAGCAGCCCTTCCCTCTCAACTAATGAAAAACTGTTTTTT
TRBJ1-5 | NA | TRBV7-3 | NA | 17 | CASSDNGQVISNQPQHF | TGTGCCAGCAGTGACAACGGCCAGGTAATTAGCAATCAGCCCCAGCATTTT
TRBJ1-4 | NA | TRBV7-9 | TRBD1 | 14 | CASSPATGAGKLFF | TGTGCCAGCAGCCCCGCGACAGGGGCAGGAAAACTGTTTTTT
TRBJ1-1 | NA | TRBV5-1 | TRBD1 | 14 | CASSFGTANTEAFF | TGCGCCAGCAGCTTCGGGACAGCGAACACTGAAGCTTTCTTT
TRBJ1-6 | NA | TRBV5-4 | NA | 15 | CASSLESSYNSPLHF | TGTGCCAGCAGCTTGGAGAGCTCCTATAATTCACCCCTCCACTTT
TRBJ2-3 | once | TRBV7-9 | TRBD2 | 17 | CASSVGLAGGLGDTQYF | TGTGCCAGCAGCGTCGGACTAGCGGGAGGGCTAGGGGATACGCAGTATTTT